These T cell receptor beta chains were read from a single sample in a study of shared clonotypes between healthy human individuals. Sequenced by immunoSEQ multiplex PCR; TCRdb stores in-frame clones only, minus some. Among about 610,000 clones listed, 96% were seen once. Specimen: naive CD8+ T cells sorted from blood. These receptors originate from a woman aged 30 to 39 in good health. The CDR3 runs from the conserved cysteine through the conserved F or W. The D gene is left open where the match is weak. Rows give clone size only sometimes, using once, few, many, or a class for an expanded clone.

d_gene,abundance,v_gene,j_gene,CDR3aa,CDR3nt
NA,NA,TRBV27,TRBJ1-2,CASSGGIIYDGYTF,TGTGCCAGCAGCGGGGGGATCATTTACGATGGCTACACCTTC
TRBD2,NA,TRBV5-6,TRBJ2-2,CASSLAVAGLVGELFF,TGTGCCAGCAGCTTGGCAGTAGCGGGGTTAGTCGGGGAGCTGTTTTTT
TRBD2,once,TRBV11-1,TRBJ2-1,CASSTGLAAYNEQFF,TGTGCCAGCAGCACGGGACTAGCGGCATACAATGAGCAGTTCTTC
TRBD2,NA,TRBV5-1,TRBJ2-1,CASSLAAGGYNEQFF,TGCGCCAGCAGCTTGGCAGCGGGGGGTTACAATGAGCAGTTCTTC
TRBD1,NA,TRBV27,TRBJ2-7,CASKQGAREQYF,TGTGCCAGCAAACAGGGGGCTCGCGAGCAGTACTTC
NA,NA,TRBV27,TRBJ2-7,CASSVTASSAKYYEQYF,TGTGCCAGCTCCGTGACAGCCAGCTCCGCAAAATACTACGAGCAGTACTTC
TRBD2,NA,TRBV6-5,TRBJ2-5,CASSDPSSGRETQYF,TGTGCCAGCAGCGACCCTTCTAGCGGGAGAGAGACCCAGTACTTC
NA,NA,TRBV28,TRBJ2-1,CASSLSSLIYNEQFF,TGTGCCAGCAGTTTAAGCTCGTTAATTTACAATGAGCAGTTCTTC
TRBD1,NA,TRBV7-9,TRBJ2-1,CASSQGQGYYNEQFF,TGTGCCAGCTCCCAGGGACAGGGGTACTACAATGAGCAGTTCTTC
TRBD2,NA,TRBV5-1,TRBJ2-7,CASSLASEAGTREQYF,TGCGCCAGCAGCTTGGCCTCCGAAGCGGGAACTCGGGAGCAGTACTTC
TRBD1,NA,TRBV14,TRBJ2-4,CASSRTGLAKNIQYF,TGTGCCAGCAGCCGGACAGGACTAGCCAAAAACATTCAGTACTTC
NA,NA,TRBV7-9,TRBJ2-1,CASSSTEGSSYNEQFF,TGTGCCAGCAGCTCCACGGAGGGGAGCTCCTACAATGAGCAGTTCTTC
TRBD2,NA,TRBV4-2,TRBJ2-7,CASSQEEAGGPDEQYF,TGTGCCAGCAGCCAAGAGGAGGCGGGAGGGCCTGACGAGCAGTACTTC
NA,NA,TRBV11-2,TRBJ1-2,CASSPTREQPRIGYTF,TGTGCCAGCAGCCCCACGAGGGAACAGCCCCGCATTGGCTACACCTTC
NA,NA,TRBV19,TRBJ2-1,CASSISGSSYNEQFF,TGTGCCAGTAGTATAAGTGGGAGCTCCTACAATGAGCAGTTCTTC
TRBD1,NA,TRBV19,TRBJ2-7,CASSHSSGQGRYEQYF,TGTGCCAGTAGTCATAGTTCTGGACAGGGTAGGTACGAGCAGTACTTC
NA,NA,TRBV5-4,TRBJ2-7,CASSLVGGPSYEQYF,TGTGCCAGCAGCTTGGTAGGGGGTCCCTCCTACGAGCAGTACTTC
NA,once,TRBV7-6,TRBJ2-7,CASSPLGGLEQYF,TGTGCCAGCAGCCCGCTGGGGGGGCTCGAGCAGTACTTC
NA,NA,TRBV5-5,TRBJ2-5,CASSLVPLVAGQETQYF,TGTGCCAGCAGCTTGGTTCCCCTGGTGGCGGGACAAGAGACCCAGTACTTC
NA,NA,TRBV2,TRBJ1-5,CASSEASQPQHF,TGTGCCAGCAGTGAAGCTAGTCAGCCCCAGCATTTT
NA,NA,TRBV27,TRBJ2-7,CASSLLNRRYEQYF,TGTGCCAGCAGTTTACTCAACCGGCGCTACGAGCAGTACTTC
NA,NA,TRBV29-1,TRBJ1-2,CSVYGGPYGYTF,TGCAGCGTTTATGGGGGGCCCTATGGCTACACCTTC
NA,few,TRBV5-1,TRBJ1-4,CASSLSNEKLFF,TGCGCCAGCAGCTTGTCTAATGAAAAACTGTTTTTT
TRBD1,NA,TRBV7-9,TRBJ1-2,CASSLGGTGLNGGYGYTF,TGTGCCAGCAGCTTAGGTGGGACAGGGTTAAACGGTGGCTATGGCTACACCTTC
NA,NA,TRBV5-4,TRBJ2-7,CASSSTGTSSYEQYF,TGTGCCAGCAGTTCCACCGGGACATCCTCCTACGAGCAGTACTTC
NA,NA,TRBV7-3,TRBJ2-3,CASSLTATDTQYF,TGTGCCAGCAGCTTAACTGCCACAGATACGCAGTATTTT
NA,once,TRBV2,TRBJ2-1,CASSEFYNEQFF,TGTGCCAGCAGTGAATTCTACAATGAGCAGTTCTTC
TRBD2,NA,TRBV4-1,TRBJ2-1,CASSYALAGDLYEQFF,TGCGCCAGCAGCTACGCATTAGCGGGAGATCTCTATGAGCAGTTCTTC
NA,NA,TRBV15,TRBJ2-3,CATSSRSRETDTQYF,TGTGCCACCAGCAGCCGAAGTCGAGAGACAGATACGCAGTATTTT
TRBD2,NA,TRBV19,TRBJ2-2,CASSLRGRTGELFF,TGTGCCAGTAGTCTTCGCGGGAGAACCGGGGAGCTGTTTTTT
NA,NA,TRBV27,TRBJ1-4,CASRRAGNEKLFF,TGTGCCAGCAGAAGGGCGGGGAATGAAAAACTGTTTTTT
NA,NA,TRBV29-1,TRBJ2-1,CSGGDTGVAYNEQFF,TGCAGCGGAGGGGACACGGGAGTAGCATACAATGAGCAGTTCTTC
NA,NA,TRBV28,TRBJ2-7,CARCGVAGNYEQYF,TGTGCCAGATGTGGTGTCGCGGGAAATTACGAGCAGTACTTC
TRBD2,once,TRBV5-1,TRBJ2-7,CASSPRVAGERGEQYF,TGCGCCAGCAGCCCAAGGGTAGCGGGTGAACGAGGCGAGCAGTACTTC
NA,few,TRBV7-9,TRBJ1-1,CASSHDRMNTEAFF,TGTGCCAGCAGCCACGACAGGATGAACACTGAAGCTTTCTTT
NA,NA,TRBV27,TRBJ2-7,CASSLYGTGRSGQYF,TGTGCCAGCAGTTTATACGGGACGGGACGGTCAGGGCAGTACTTC
NA,NA,TRBV29-1,TRBJ1-2,CSVEGGRRYGYTF,TGCAGCGTTGAAGGGGGGCGCCGGTATGGCTACACCTTC
NA,NA,TRBV28,TRBJ2-6,CASRPGSGANVLTF,TGTGCCAGCAGGCCCGGGTCTGGGGCCAACGTCCTGACTTTC
TRBD1,NA,TRBV7-9,TRBJ2-6,CASRPTGLSSGANVLTF,TGTGCCAGCAGGCCGACAGGGTTGAGCTCTGGGGCCAACGTCCTGACTTTC
TRBD2,NA,TRBV5-6,TRBJ2-7,CASSLYSGRTYEQYF,TGTGCCAGCAGCTTGTATAGCGGGAGGACCTACGAGCAGTACTTC
NA,NA,TRBV28,TRBJ2-3,CASSLPADTQYF,TGTGCCAGCAGTCTACCCGCAGATACGCAGTATTTT
TRBD1,NA,TRBV4-1,TRBJ1-2,CASSRLLIGGNYGHTF,TGCGCCAGCAGCCGACTCCTCATAGGGGGCAACTATGGCCACACCTTC